This T cell receptor (beta chain) was found in a study of shared clonotypes between healthy human individuals. Study-wide findings and caveats: It was only blood that was sampled, and tissue repertoires likely differ. With few donors, the genetic and exposure-history diversity represented was limited.

This clone was observed once. Its antigen is still unknown. Every donor was a Caucasian adult from Nashville, Tennessee. V was clipped by 3 bases and J by 1 base, with 12 bases between them. The CDR3 is 14 residues long. CDR1 and CDR2 from the germline V gene are GTSNPN and SVGIG (reference sequence). Deep-level settings were used for running the assay. Libraries were prepared by immunoSEQ multiplex PCR; TCRdb keeps only in-frame clonotypes and omits some of them. The sample has about 490,000 clones, about 85% seen once. The rearrangement joins TRBV30 to TRBJ1-1, with D tentatively TRBD1 (6 bases). What was sequenced was PBMCs. This TCR was sampled from a woman aged 35 to 49 in good health. Some clones in this sample may be carry-over from other donors' samples. CDR3 DNA: TGTGCCTGGAGCCCGGGCAGGGGGAACACTGAAGCTTTCTTT. It codes for CAWSPGRGNTEAFF.